The source of this TCR beta chain is a study of cytomegalovirus exposure and HLA in healthy donors. Germline V gene data show CDR1 as WNHNN and CDR2 as SYGVQD (reference sequence). The CDR3 has 15 amino acids. The junction had 7 bases not matched to a gene; V was cut back by 3 bases and J by 7 bases. Primers included in the PCR were 60 Vbeta and 13 Jbeta primers. The data were produced by immunoSEQ multiplex PCR, yet TCRdb's version contains in-frame clones alone and is incomplete. This table has some 160,000 clones, 82% appearing once. This TCR derives from a male donor in good health and CMV-seronegative. The chain employs TRBV10-1 and TRBJ2-7; TRBD1 aligns across 12 bases. The sequenced sample was PBMCs. In DNA form, the CDR3 reads TGCGCCAGCAGTGAAGGGGGACAGGGGGCGTTTGAGCAGTACTTC. This translates into CASSEGGQGAFEQYF.